This T cell receptor (beta chain) was observed in a study of CD8 T cells in ankylosing spondylitis. Study-level points and caveats: Characteristic, it appeared, of ankylosing spondylitis blood was a TCR beta motif of eight or nine highly homologous variants. Clones linked to disease were reported to show significant enrichment in matched ankylosing spondylitis synovial fluid. The disease-linked clones had a CD8+ phenotype and low blood frequencies.

Each TCR beta library was made by quantitative 5'-RACE that incorporated molecular barcodes. TCRdb re-analysed the 5' RACE reads in MiXCR, keeping a single row per CDR3 protein. The repertoire holds a few hundred thousand distinct CDR3 sequences, around 20% seen once, with approximately 16% in the top ten. A word on this clonotype: Its antigen is undetermined.

This sequence was found in a male donor with ankylosing spondylitis. The sample comprised blood, either unsorted or a sorted T cell fraction (not recorded which).

CDR3 region: CSASSLGAWGEKLFF. For the CDR3, the DNA is TGCAGTGCTAGTTCGTTGGGGGCTTGGGGGGAAAAACTGTTTTTT. The chain links TRBV20-1 to TRBJ1-4, with D perhaps matching TRBD1 (6 bases). V lost 3 bases, J lost 8 bases, and 19 bases lay in between. The CDR3 length is 15 residues. The germline V gene encodes CDR1 DFQATT and CDR2 SNEGSKA (reference sequence).